This note documents a single T cell receptor (beta chain) sequence. This specimen comes from a study of blood T cell repertoires in COVID-19. In the study overall: Specimens from acute and convalescent COVID-19 originated in the United States, Italy and Spain. PBMCs, B-cell-depleted T cells, or T cells provided the cDNA or gDNA that made up the material.

Germline V lookup: CDR1 ENHRY, CDR2 SYGVKD. V lost 4 bases, J lost 0 bases, and 22 bases lay in between. The CDR3 consists of 18 residues. Original handling: Amplification with reference gene primers provided the estimates of nucleated cell counts. Using immunoSEQ multiplex PCR, the repertoire was profiled, and TCRdb retains in-frame clones only, with some absent. Clonal size and the V and J genes are those of that table, whereas D and trimming came from the DNA. This table has more than 45,000 clones, more than 75% appearing once. Sample: peripheral blood. The source is a man in his forties with active COVID-19. This chain uses TRBV10-3 with TRBJ2-7; D is ambiguous. The CDR3 DNA reads as TGTGCCATCAGTGTGGCCCCTCTTCATGAGGTAAACTCCTACGAGCAGTACTTC. Translating it yields CAISVAPLHEVNSYEQYF.